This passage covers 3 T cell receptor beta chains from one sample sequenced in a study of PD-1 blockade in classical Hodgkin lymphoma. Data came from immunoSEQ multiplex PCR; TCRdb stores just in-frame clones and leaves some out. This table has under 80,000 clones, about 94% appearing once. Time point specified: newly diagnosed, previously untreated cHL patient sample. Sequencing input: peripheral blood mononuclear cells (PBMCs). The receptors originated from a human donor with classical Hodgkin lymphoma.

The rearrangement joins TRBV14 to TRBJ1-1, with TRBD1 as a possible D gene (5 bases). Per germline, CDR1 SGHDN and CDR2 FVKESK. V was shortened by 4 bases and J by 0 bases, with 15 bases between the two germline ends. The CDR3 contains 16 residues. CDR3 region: CASSRKTGTVNTEAFF. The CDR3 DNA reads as TGTGCCAGCAGCCGGAAAACCGGGACGGTGAACACTGAAGCTTTCTTT.

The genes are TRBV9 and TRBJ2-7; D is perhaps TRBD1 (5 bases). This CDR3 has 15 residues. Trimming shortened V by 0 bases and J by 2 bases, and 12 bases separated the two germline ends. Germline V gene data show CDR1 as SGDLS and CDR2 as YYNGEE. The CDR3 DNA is TGTGCCAGCAGCGTAGCCTCCATAGGGGCCTACGAGCAGTACTTC. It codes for CASSVASIGAYEQYF.

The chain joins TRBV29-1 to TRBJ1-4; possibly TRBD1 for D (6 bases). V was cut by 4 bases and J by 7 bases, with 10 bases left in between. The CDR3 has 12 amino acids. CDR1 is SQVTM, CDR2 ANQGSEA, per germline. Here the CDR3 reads CSVAQGSEKLFF. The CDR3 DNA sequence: TGCAGCGTTGCCCAGGGGAGTGAAAAACTGTTTTTT.